The T cell receptor beta chain described here comes from a study of prognosis after radiotherapy for stage I lung cancer. Across the study: Receipt of concurrent therapy with stereotactic body radiotherapy occurred in no patient. Distant metastases showed up in several patients after radiotherapy, at a median of around 7 months, while 15 showed no significant progression. Regarding the study as a whole: Patients with distant metastases had lower Shannon entropy after stereotactic body radiation therapy.

The CDR3 runs to 17 residues. Germline-derived CDR1 and CDR2 are LGHDT and YNNKEL (reference sequence). V was cut by 0 bases and J by 0 bases, with 14 bases left in between. This clonotype has at least ten counts. Its cognate antigen is unknown. Two rounds of multiplex PCR amplified TCR beta CDR3 from genomic DNA. The first PCR round targeted every TRBV and TRBJ gene with specific primers. TCRdb reanalysed the multiplex PCR reads using MiXCR and keeps one entry per CDR3 protein. The data hold 20,000 to 30,000 distinct CDR3 sequences, with 40% observed a single time. J is TRBJ1-1 and V is TRBV3-1, with D uncertain. The sample was PBMCs, taken before or after stereotactic body radiation therapy (not recorded which). The source of this sequence is a donor over 45 with non-small cell lung cancer. The CDR3 nucleotides are TGTGCCAGCAGCCAAGACGTTTACAGTCTAATGAACACTGAAGCTTTCTTT. Residues: CASSQDVYSLMNTEAFF.